These T cell receptor beta chains were read from a single sample in a study of long-term antiretroviral therapy in people with HIV. Here immunoSEQ multiplex PCR was the method, and the copy in TCRdb shows in-frame clones only, minus some. This table holds around 27,000 clones, around nine tenths found once. Sequencing was performed on unsorted PBMCs, taken about 4.5 years after starting antiretroviral therapy. These receptors were taken from a man aged 25-40 years with HIV. CDR3s leave out the opening cysteine and the closing phenylalanine or tryptophan. D genes are given only for firm matches. Size tells how often a clone was seen (once, few, many) or the class of an expanded clone, and some rows leave it out.

12	-	-	TRBJ1-1	TRBV7-2	ASSGRGARSEAF
12	-	-	TRBJ1-2	TRBV9	ASSSVNNGYGYT
12	-	-	TRBJ1-1	TRBV18	ASSGGGPYTEAF
14	-	-	TRBJ1-4	TRBV28	ASSFFPSGTNEKLF
9	-	-	TRBJ2-2	TRBV10-3	AIRNAGELF
14	TRBD1	-	TRBJ1-2	TRBV2	ASSEPAVWSRDRYT
15	-	-	TRBJ1-3	TRBV4-3	ASSQGRTQGPGNTIY
14	TRBD2	-	TRBJ2-7	TRBV13	ASSSLPGGESGEQY
13	TRBD1	few	TRBJ1-2	TRBV5-1	ASSLEGQGPRGYT
15	TRBD1	-	TRBJ1-2	TRBV7-7	ASSLFGQGARRSGYT
9	-	-	TRBJ2-7	TRBV15	ATSRGDEQY
11	-	-	TRBJ2-5	TRBV6-5	ASSSQGLETQY
14	TRBD1	-	TRBJ1-1	TRBV5-1	ASMKYGQGVNTEAF
14	-	few	TRBJ2-1	TRBV9	ASSVGTGSFIDEQF